The entry below gives a single T cell receptor beta chain sequence along with its context. Authors' analysis steps: It was from reference gene primer amplification that nucleated cell counts were estimated. Measured with immunoSEQ multiplex PCR; TCRdb has only the in-frame clones, and not every one. V and J calls and clone size follow that table, whereas D and trimming were derived from the DNA. Of 300,000 to 450,000 clones in the sample, around 84% were seen once. The sample is drawn from a study of blood T cell repertoires in COVID-19. The CDR3 contains 13 residues. Germline assignment: CDR1 SGHRS and CDR2 YFSETQ. Deletions cut 5 bases from V and 2 bases from J, with 9 bases between.

The chain combines TRBV5-1 with TRBJ2-3, with D possibly matching TRBD2 (6 bases). The receptor's source is a human donor in a cohort sampled during active COVID-19. Sequenced: peripheral blood. Here the CDR3 reads CASRPGDTDTQYF. In DNA, the CDR3 is TGCGCCAGCAGACCGGGGGACACAGATACGCAGTATTTT.